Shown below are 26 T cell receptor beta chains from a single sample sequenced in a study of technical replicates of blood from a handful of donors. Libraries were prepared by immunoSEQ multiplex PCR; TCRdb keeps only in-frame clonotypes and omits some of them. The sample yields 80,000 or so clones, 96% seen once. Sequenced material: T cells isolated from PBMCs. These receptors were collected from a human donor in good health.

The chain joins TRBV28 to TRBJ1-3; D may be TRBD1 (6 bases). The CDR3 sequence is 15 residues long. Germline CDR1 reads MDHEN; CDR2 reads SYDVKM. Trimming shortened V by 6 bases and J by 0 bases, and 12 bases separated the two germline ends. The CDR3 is CASRDTGYSGNTIYF. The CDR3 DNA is TGTGCCAGCAGAGATACAGGGTACTCTGGAAACACCATATATTTT.

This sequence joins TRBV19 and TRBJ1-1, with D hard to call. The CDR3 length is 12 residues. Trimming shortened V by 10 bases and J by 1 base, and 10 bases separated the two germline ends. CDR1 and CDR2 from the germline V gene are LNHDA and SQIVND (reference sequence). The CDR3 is CATFAGNTEAFF. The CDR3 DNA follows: TGTGCCACATTTGCGGGGAACACTGAAGCTTTCTTT.

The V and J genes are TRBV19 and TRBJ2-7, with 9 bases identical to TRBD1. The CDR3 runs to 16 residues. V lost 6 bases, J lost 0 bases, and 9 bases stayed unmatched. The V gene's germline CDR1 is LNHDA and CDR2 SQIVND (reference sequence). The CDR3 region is CASSRPGQGSSYEQYF. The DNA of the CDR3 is TGTGCCAGTAGCCGACCGGGACAGGGTAGCTCCTACGAGCAGTACTTC.

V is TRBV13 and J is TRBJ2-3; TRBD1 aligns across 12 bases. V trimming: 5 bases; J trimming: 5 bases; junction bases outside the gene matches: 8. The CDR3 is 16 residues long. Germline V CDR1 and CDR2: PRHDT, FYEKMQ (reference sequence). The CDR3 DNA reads TGTGCCAGCAGCCACCAGGGACAGGGGGCGCAAGATACGCAGTATTTT. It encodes CASSHQGQGAQDTQYF.

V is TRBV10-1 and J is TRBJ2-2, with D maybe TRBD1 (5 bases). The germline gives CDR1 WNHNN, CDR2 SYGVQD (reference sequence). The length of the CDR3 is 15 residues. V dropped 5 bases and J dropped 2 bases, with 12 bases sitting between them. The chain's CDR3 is CASSSERTNTGELFF. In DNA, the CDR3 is TGCGCCAGCAGTAGTGAAAGGACAAACACCGGGGAGCTGTTTTTT.

The CDR3 DNA reads as TGTGCCAGCAGTTACTCGACAGCCCTAAGGGGGACCCAGTACTTC. It codes for CASSYSTALRGTQYF. V is TRBV6-5 and J is TRBJ2-5; maybe TRBD1 (5 bases). Trimming shortened V by 0 bases and J by 7 bases, and 15 bases separated the two germline ends. This CDR3 comprises 15 residues. The V gene's germline CDR1 is MNHEY and CDR2 SVGAGI.

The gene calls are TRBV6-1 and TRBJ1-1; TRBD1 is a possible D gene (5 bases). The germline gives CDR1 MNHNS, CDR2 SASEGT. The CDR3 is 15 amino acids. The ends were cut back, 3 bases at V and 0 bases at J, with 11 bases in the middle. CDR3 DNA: TGTGCCAGCAGTGATCGGGGGGAACTGAACACTGAAGCTTTCTTT. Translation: CASSDRGELNTEAFF.

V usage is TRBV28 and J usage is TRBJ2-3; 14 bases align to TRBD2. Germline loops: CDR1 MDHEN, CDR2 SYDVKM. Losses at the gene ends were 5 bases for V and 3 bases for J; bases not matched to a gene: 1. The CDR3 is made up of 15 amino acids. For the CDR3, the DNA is TGTGCCAGCAGTGGACTAGCGGGGGGAACAGATACGCAGTATTTT. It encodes CASSGLAGGTDTQYF. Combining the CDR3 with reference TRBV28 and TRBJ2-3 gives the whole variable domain DVKVTQSSRYLVKRTGEKVFLECVQDMDHENMFWYRQDPGLGLRLIYFSYDVKMKEKGDIPEGYSVSREKKERFSLILESASTNQTSMYLCASSGLAGGTDTQYFGPGTRLTVL.

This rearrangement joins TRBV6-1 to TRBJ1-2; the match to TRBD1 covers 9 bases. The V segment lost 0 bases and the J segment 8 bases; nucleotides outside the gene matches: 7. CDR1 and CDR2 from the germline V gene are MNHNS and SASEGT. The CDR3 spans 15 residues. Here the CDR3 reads CASSEAPGQGYGYTF. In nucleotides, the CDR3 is TGTGCCAGCAGTGAAGCGCCGGGACAGGGCTACGGCTACACCTTC.

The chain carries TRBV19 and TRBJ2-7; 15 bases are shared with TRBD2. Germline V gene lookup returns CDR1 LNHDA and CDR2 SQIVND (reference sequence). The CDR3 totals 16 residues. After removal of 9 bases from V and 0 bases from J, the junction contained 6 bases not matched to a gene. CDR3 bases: TGTGCCAGCAGGACTAGCGGGAGGGCCTTCTCCTACGAGCAGTACTTC. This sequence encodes CASRTSGRAFSYEQYF.

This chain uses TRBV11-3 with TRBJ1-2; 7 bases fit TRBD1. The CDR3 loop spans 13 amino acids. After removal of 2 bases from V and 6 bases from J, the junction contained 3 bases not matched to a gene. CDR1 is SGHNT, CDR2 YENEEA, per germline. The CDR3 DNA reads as TGTGCCAGCAGCTTAATAACAGGGGATGGCTACACCTTC. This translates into CASSLITGDGYTF.

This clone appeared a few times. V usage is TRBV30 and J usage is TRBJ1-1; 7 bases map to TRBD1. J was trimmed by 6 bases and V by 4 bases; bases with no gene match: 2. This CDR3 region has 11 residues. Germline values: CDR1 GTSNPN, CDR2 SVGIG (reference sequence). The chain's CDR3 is CAWKGAPEAFF. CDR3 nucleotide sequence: TGTGCCTGGAAGGGGGCCCCTGAAGCTTTCTTT.

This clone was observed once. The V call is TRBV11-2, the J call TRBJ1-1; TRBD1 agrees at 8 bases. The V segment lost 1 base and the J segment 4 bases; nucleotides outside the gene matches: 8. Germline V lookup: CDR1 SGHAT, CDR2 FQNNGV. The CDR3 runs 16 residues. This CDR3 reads CASSLVPGQAATEAFF. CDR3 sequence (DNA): TGTGCCAGCAGCTTAGTACCGGGACAGGCGGCCACTGAAGCTTTCTTT.

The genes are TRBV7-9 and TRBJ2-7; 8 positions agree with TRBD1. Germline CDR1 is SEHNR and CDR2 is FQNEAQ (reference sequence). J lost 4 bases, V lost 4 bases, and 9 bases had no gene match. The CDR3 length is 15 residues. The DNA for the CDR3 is TGTGCCAGCAGCTCACTCTTACGACAGGGGTACGAGCAGTACTTC. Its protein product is CASSSLLRQGYEQYF.

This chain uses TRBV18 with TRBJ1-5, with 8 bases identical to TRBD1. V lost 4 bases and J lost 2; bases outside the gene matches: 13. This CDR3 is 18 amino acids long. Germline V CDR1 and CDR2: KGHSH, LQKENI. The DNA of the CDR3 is TGTGCCAGCTCACTTTTGGGGCAGGGGGCAATGGGCAATCAGCCCCAGCATTTT. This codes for CASSLLGQGAMGNQPQHF. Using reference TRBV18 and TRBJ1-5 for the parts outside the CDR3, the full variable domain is NAGVMQNPRHLVRRRGQEARLRCSPMKGHSHVYWYRQLPEEGLKFMVYLQKENIIDESGMPKERFSAEFPKEGPSILRIQQVVRGDSAAYFCASSLLGQGAMGNQPQHFGDGTRLSIL.

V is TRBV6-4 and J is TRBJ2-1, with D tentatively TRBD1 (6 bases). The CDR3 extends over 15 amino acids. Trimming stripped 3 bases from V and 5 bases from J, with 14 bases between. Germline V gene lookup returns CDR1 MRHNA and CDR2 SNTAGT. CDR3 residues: CASSDFRGVNNEQFF. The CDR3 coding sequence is TGTGCCAGCAGTGATTTCAGGGGAGTCAACAATGAGCAGTTCTTC.

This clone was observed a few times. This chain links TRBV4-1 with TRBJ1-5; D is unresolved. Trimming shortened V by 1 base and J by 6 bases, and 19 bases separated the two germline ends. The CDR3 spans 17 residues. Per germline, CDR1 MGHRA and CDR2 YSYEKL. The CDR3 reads CASSQATDLGAGQPQHF. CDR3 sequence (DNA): TGCGCCAGCAGCCAAGCAACAGACCTCGGAGCGGGTCAGCCCCAGCATTTT.

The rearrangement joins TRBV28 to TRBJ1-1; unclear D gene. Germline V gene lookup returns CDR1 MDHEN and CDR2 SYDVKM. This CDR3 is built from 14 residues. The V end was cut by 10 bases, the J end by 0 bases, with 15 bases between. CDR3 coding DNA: TGTGCCACCGATCGGAGACCCATGAACACTGAAGCTTTCTTT. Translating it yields CATDRRPMNTEAFF.

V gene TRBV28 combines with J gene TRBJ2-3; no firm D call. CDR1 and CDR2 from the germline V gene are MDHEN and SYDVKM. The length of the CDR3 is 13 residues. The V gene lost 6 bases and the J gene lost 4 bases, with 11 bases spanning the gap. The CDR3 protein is CASRPRDSDTQYF. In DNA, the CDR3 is TGTGCCAGCAGGCCAAGAGATTCAGATACGCAGTATTTT.

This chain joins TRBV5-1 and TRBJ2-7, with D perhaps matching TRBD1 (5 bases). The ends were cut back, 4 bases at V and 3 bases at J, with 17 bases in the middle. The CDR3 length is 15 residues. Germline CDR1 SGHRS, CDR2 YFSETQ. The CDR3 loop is CASSNIQGAGYEQYF. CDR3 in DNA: TGCGCCAGCAGCAACATTCAGGGTGCAGGCTACGAGCAGTACTTC.

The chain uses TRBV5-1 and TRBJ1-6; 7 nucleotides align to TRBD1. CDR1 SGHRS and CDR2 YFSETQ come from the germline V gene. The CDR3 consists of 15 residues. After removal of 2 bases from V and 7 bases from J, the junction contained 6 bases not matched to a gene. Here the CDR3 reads CASSFGQEGNSPLHF. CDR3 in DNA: TGCGCCAGCAGCTTTGGACAGGAAGGAAATTCACCCCTCCACTTT.

CDR3 in amino acids: CSARITGTQYF. The CDR3 nucleotides read TGCAGTGCTAGGATCACGGGGACCCAGTACTTC. The chain employs TRBV20-1 and TRBJ2-5; no clear D gene. In germline, CDR1 is DFQATT, CDR2 SNEGSKA (reference sequence). There are 11 residues in the CDR3. Between the trimmed V and J ends, which lost 3 bases and 7 bases, there was a span of 9 bases.

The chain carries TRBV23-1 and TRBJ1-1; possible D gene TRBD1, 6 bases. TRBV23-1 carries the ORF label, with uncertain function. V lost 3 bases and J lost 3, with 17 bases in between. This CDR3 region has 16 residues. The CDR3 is CASSQSLRGAHTEAFF. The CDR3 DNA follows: TGCGCCAGCAGTCAGTCCCTACGGGGGGCCCACACTGAAGCTTTCTTT.

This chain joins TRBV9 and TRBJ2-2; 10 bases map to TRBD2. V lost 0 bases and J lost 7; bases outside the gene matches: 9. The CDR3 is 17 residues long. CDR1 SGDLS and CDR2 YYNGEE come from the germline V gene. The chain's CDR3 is CASSVATSGKYDGELFF. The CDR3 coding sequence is TGTGCCAGCAGCGTAGCTACTAGCGGGAAGTATGACGGGGAGCTGTTTTTT. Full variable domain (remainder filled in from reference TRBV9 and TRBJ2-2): DSGVTQTPKHLITATGQRVTLRCSPRSGDLSVYWYQQSLDQGLQFLIQYYNGEERAKGNILERFSAQQFPDLHSELNLSSLELGDSALYFCASSVATSGKYDGELFFGEGSRLTVL.

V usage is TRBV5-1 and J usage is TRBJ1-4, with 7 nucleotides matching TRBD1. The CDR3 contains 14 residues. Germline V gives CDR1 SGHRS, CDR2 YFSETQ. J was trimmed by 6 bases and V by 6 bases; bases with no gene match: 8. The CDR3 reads CASIIGGSDEKLFF. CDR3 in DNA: TGCGCCAGCATTATAGGGGGCTCGGATGAAAAACTGTTTTTT.

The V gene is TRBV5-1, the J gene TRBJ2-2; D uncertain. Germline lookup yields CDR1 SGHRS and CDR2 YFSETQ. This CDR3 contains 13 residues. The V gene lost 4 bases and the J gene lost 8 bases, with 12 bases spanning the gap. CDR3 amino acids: CASSRVPYGELFF. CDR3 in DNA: TGCGCCAGCAGCCGCGTCCCGTATGGGGAGCTGTTTTTT.